This is a list of T cell receptor beta chains from one sample in a study of T-cell memory formation after mild COVID-19. One entry per CDR3 protein results from TCRdb running MiXCR on the 5' RACE reads. Among about 500,000 distinct CDR3 sequences listed, just over 20% were seen once. Sequenced input: PBMCs or a T cell subset sorted from them (not recorded which). The receptors derive from an adult woman who had mild COVID-19 (a few samples of this study predate the infection). Cell type and time point are not known. Each CDR3 is given with its conserved first and last residue. D genes are given only for firm matches. Some rows mark clone size as missing; the rest say once, few, many or name a class of expanded clone.

clone_size: few; j_call: TRBJ2-2; d_call: NA; cdr3_length: 15; v_call: TRBV20-1; cdr3_aa: CSAREGLYGTGELFF; cdr3_nt: TGCAGTGCTAGAGAGGGACTGTATGGGACCGGGGAGCTGTTTTTT
clone_size: NA; j_call: TRBJ1-2; d_call: NA; cdr3_length: 13; v_call: TRBV27; cdr3_aa: CASSGHANYGYTF; cdr3_nt: TGTGCCAGCAGCGGACACGCGAACTATGGCTACACCTTC
clone_size: NA; j_call: TRBJ2-1; d_call: TRBD1; cdr3_length: 15; v_call: TRBV5-4; cdr3_aa: CASSLKTGGSHEQFF; cdr3_nt: TGTGCCAGCAGCTTGAAGACAGGGGGCTCTCATGAGCAGTTCTTC
clone_size: NA; j_call: TRBJ1-1; d_call: NA; cdr3_length: 11; v_call: TRBV30; cdr3_aa: CAWSVNTEAFF; cdr3_nt: TGTGCCTGGAGTGTAAACACTGAAGCTTTCTTT
clone_size: NA; j_call: TRBJ2-6; d_call: NA; cdr3_length: 17; v_call: TRBV7-3; cdr3_aa: CASSLIQGAIGANVLTF; cdr3_nt: TGTGCCAGCAGCTTAATACAGGGTGCGATTGGGGCCAACGTCCTGACTTTC
clone_size: NA; j_call: TRBJ1-5; d_call: NA; cdr3_length: 15; v_call: TRBV7-2; cdr3_aa: CASSSNRASNQPQHF; cdr3_nt: TGTGCCAGCAGCTCGAATAGGGCTAGCAATCAGCCCCAGCATTTT
clone_size: NA; j_call: TRBJ1-2; d_call: NA; cdr3_length: 14; v_call: TRBV24-1; cdr3_aa: CATSDPAVSYGYTF; cdr3_nt: TGTGCCACCAGTGACCCCGCAGTTTCGTATGGCTACACCTTC
clone_size: NA; j_call: TRBJ2-1; d_call: NA; cdr3_length: 14; v_call: TRBV7-9; cdr3_aa: CASSQDTGNNEQFF; cdr3_nt: TGTGCCAGCAGCCAAGATACAGGGAATAATGAGCAGTTCTTC
clone_size: NA; j_call: TRBJ2-7; d_call: TRBD1; cdr3_length: 16; v_call: TRBV5-1; cdr3_aa: CASSLEADRGTYEQYF; cdr3_nt: TGCGCCAGCAGCTTGGAGGCGGACAGGGGTACCTACGAGCAGTACTTC
clone_size: few; j_call: TRBJ2-2; d_call: TRBD2; cdr3_length: 14; v_call: TRBV14; cdr3_aa: CASGAGVGTGELFF; cdr3_nt: TGTGCCAGCGGAGCGGGAGTCGGCACCGGGGAGCTGTTTTTT
clone_size: NA; j_call: TRBJ2-1; d_call: TRBD2; cdr3_length: 16; v_call: TRBV4-2; cdr3_aa: CASSQSRGENYNEQFF; cdr3_nt: TGTGCCAGCAGCCAATCCCGGGGGGAAAATTACAATGAGCAGTTCTTC
clone_size: NA; j_call: TRBJ2-1; d_call: NA; cdr3_length: 17; v_call: TRBV4-3; cdr3_aa: CASSQDEIIAADNEQFF; cdr3_nt: TGCGCCAGCAGCCAAGATGAGATAATAGCGGCTGACAATGAGCAGTTCTTC
clone_size: many; j_call: TRBJ2-3; d_call: NA; cdr3_length: 10; v_call: TRBV29-1; cdr3_aa: CSVEADTQYF; cdr3_nt: TGCAGCGTTGAGGCAGATACGCAGTATTTT
clone_size: few; j_call: TRBJ2-7; d_call: NA; cdr3_length: 14; v_call: TRBV30; cdr3_aa: CAWSVGTWTYEQYF; cdr3_nt: TGTGCCTGGAGTGTGGGGACGTGGACCTACGAGCAGTACTTC
clone_size: many; j_call: TRBJ2-2; d_call: NA; cdr3_length: 14; v_call: TRBV9; cdr3_aa: CASSRAPNTGELFF; cdr3_nt: TGTGCCAGCAGCCGCGCGCCGAACACCGGGGAGCTGTTTTTT
clone_size: NA; j_call: TRBJ1-1; d_call: NA; cdr3_length: 17; v_call: TRBV27; cdr3_aa: CASSLLPGDTSNTEAFF; cdr3_nt: TGTGCCAGCAGTTTATTGCCCGGGGACACGTCGAACACTGAAGCTTTCTTT
clone_size: NA; j_call: TRBJ2-1; d_call: NA; cdr3_length: 16; v_call: TRBV24-1; cdr3_aa: CATSDQSQPGYNEQFF; cdr3_nt: TGTGCCACCAGTGATCAGAGCCAGCCTGGGTACAATGAGCAGTTCTTC
clone_size: few; j_call: TRBJ2-5; d_call: TRBD2; cdr3_length: 17; v_call: TRBV12-3/TRBV12-4; cdr3_aa: CASSSFMGLADPKTQYF; cdr3_nt: TGTGCCAGCAGTTCGTTTATGGGACTAGCGGATCCGAAGACCCAGTACTTC
clone_size: NA; j_call: TRBJ2-5; d_call: TRBD2; cdr3_length: 15; v_call: TRBV20-1; cdr3_aa: CSARALAGRGETQYF; cdr3_nt: TGCAGTGCTAGAGCACTAGCGGGGCGGGGGGAGACCCAGTACTTC
clone_size: few; j_call: TRBJ2-3; d_call: NA; cdr3_length: 15; v_call: TRBV15; cdr3_aa: CATSGRLSGGDTQYF; cdr3_nt: TGTGCCACCAGCGGTCGACTATCGGGCGGGGATACGCAGTATTTT
clone_size: NA; j_call: TRBJ2-2; d_call: TRBD1; cdr3_length: 16; v_call: TRBV5-6; cdr3_aa: CASSFPRQGKTGELFF; cdr3_nt: TGTGCCAGCAGCTTTCCCAGACAGGGCAAAACCGGGGAGCTGTTTTTT
clone_size: NA; j_call: TRBJ1-1; d_call: NA; cdr3_length: 16; v_call: TRBV2; cdr3_aa: CASSEVQERPYTEAFF; cdr3_nt: TGTGCCAGCAGTGAAGTCCAGGAACGGCCTTATACTGAAGCTTTCTTT
clone_size: many; j_call: TRBJ2-7; d_call: NA; cdr3_length: 15; v_call: TRBV25-1; cdr3_aa: CASSDPGQTTYEQYF; cdr3_nt: TGTGCCAGCAGTGATCCCGGACAGACCACCTACGAGCAGTACTTC
clone_size: few; j_call: TRBJ2-2; d_call: NA; cdr3_length: 15; v_call: TRBV5-6; cdr3_aa: CASSLVPANTGELFF; cdr3_nt: TGTGCCAGCAGCTTGGTTCCAGCGAACACCGGGGAGCTGTTTTTT
clone_size: few; j_call: TRBJ2-2; d_call: TRBD1; cdr3_length: 15; v_call: TRBV20-1; cdr3_aa: CSARDSLMNTGELFF; cdr3_nt: TGCAGTGCTCGGGACAGCTTGATGAACACCGGGGAGCTGTTTTTT
clone_size: once; j_call: TRBJ2-5; d_call: TRBD2; cdr3_length: 15; v_call: TRBV5-1; cdr3_aa: CASSLRGGMDETQYF; cdr3_nt: TGCGCCAGCAGCTTGCGGGGGGGAATGGATGAGACCCAGTACTTC
clone_size: few; j_call: TRBJ2-3; d_call: TRBD2; cdr3_length: 16; v_call: TRBV11-2; cdr3_aa: CASSLGAGLRTDTQYF; cdr3_nt: TGTGCCAGCAGCTTGGGAGCGGGGTTACGCACAGATACGCAGTATTTT
clone_size: NA; j_call: TRBJ2-1; d_call: NA; cdr3_length: 15; v_call: TRBV12-3/TRBV12-4; cdr3_aa: CASSLRTVIYNEQFF; cdr3_nt: TGTGCCAGCAGTTTGAGGACAGTCATCTACAATGAGCAGTTCTTC
clone_size: many; j_call: TRBJ2-3; d_call: TRBD2; cdr3_length: 16; v_call: TRBV19; cdr3_aa: CASSKLAGAREDTQYF; cdr3_nt: TGTGCCAGTAGTAAACTAGCGGGGGCCCGGGAAGATACGCAGTATTTT
clone_size: few; j_call: TRBJ2-7; d_call: TRBD2; cdr3_length: 15; v_call: TRBV5-1; cdr3_aa: CASSVGLVSSYEQYF; cdr3_nt: TGCGCCAGCAGCGTGGGACTAGTGAGCTCATACGAGCAGTACTTC
clone_size: few; j_call: TRBJ2-1; d_call: NA; cdr3_length: 17; v_call: TRBV7-6; cdr3_aa: CASSGDLTPDTLNEQFF; cdr3_nt: TGTGCCAGCAGCGGCGACCTAACACCAGACACTTTGAATGAGCAGTTCTTC
clone_size: few; j_call: TRBJ1-1; d_call: NA; cdr3_length: 14; v_call: TRBV12-3/TRBV12-4; cdr3_aa: CASSSDSLNTEAFF; cdr3_nt: TGTGCCAGCAGTTCGGACAGCTTGAACACTGAAGCTTTCTTT
clone_size: NA; j_call: TRBJ1-1; d_call: NA; cdr3_length: 15; v_call: TRBV5-5; cdr3_aa: CASTWGGGRGTEAFF; cdr3_nt: TGTGCCAGCACCTGGGGCGGGGGGCGCGGCACTGAAGCTTTCTTT
clone_size: NA; j_call: TRBJ1-2; d_call: NA; cdr3_length: 14; v_call: TRBV30; cdr3_aa: CAWSYLRSYYGYTF; cdr3_nt: TGTGCCTGGAGTTACCTCAGGAGCTACTATGGCTACACCTTC
clone_size: few; j_call: TRBJ2-1; d_call: NA; cdr3_length: 12; v_call: TRBV7-9; cdr3_aa: CASGNYNNEQFF; cdr3_nt: TGTGCCAGCGGTAACTACAACAATGAGCAGTTCTTC
clone_size: NA; j_call: TRBJ2-1; d_call: TRBD2; cdr3_length: 14; v_call: TRBV4-1; cdr3_aa: CASSPRLAGGRRFF; cdr3_nt: TGCGCCAGCAGCCCACGACTAGCGGGGGGCCGGCGGTTCTTC
clone_size: NA; j_call: TRBJ1-2; d_call: TRBD1; cdr3_length: 15; v_call: TRBV29-1; cdr3_aa: CSVATWTGGYGGYTF; cdr3_nt: TGCAGCGTTGCAACCTGGACAGGGGGCTATGGTGGCTACACCTTC